Shown below are 15 T cell receptor beta chains from a single sample sequenced in a study of T cells in Graves' hyperthyroidism and ophthalmopathy. It was RNA transcripts that yielded the amplified TCR beta CDR3 regions. TCR CDR3 underwent first-round RT-PCR with the HTBI primer set. TCRdb analysed the multiplex PCR reads with MiXCR anew, one entry per CDR3 protein. The table includes hundreds of thousands of distinct CDR3 sequences, 13% to 15% detected once. The sequencing sample was made of blood. The receptors here all came from a woman aged 18-29 years with Graves' hyperthyroidism.

For the CDR3, the DNA is TGTGCCAGCAGTGATCAGTCCGGCTACACTGAAGCTTTCTTT. Translated, it gives CASSDQSGYTEAFF. The chain combines TRBV6-1 with TRBJ1-1; D is ambiguous. The germline V gene has CDR1 MNHNS and CDR2 SASEGT. Trimming removed 3 bases at V and 3 bases at J, with 11 bases between. This CDR3 contains 14 residues.

The V gene is TRBV7-9, the J gene TRBJ1-2, with TRBD1 as a possible D gene (5 bases). Germline CDR1 is SEHNR and CDR2 is FQNEAQ (reference sequence). Trimming pared 6 bases from V and 8 bases from J, leaving 16 bases between. The CDR3 is 13 amino acids. This CDR3 is CASRRTYPPGYTF. DNA of the CDR3: TGTGCCAGCAGAAGGACATATCCGCCGGGCTACACCTTC. The whole variable domain, remainder taken from reference TRBV7-9 and TRBJ1-2, is DTGVSQNPRHKITKRGQNVTFRCDPISEHNRLYWYRQTLGQGPEFLTYFQNEAQLEKSRLLSDRFSAERPKGSFSTLEIQRTEQGDSAMYLCASRRTYPPGYTFGSGTRLTVV.

This clonotype occurred a few times. DNA of the CDR3: TGCAGCGTACCCGGACCTTTAAACACTGAAGCTTTCTTT. This codes for CSVPGPLNTEAFF. The chain employs TRBV29-1 and TRBJ1-1; D is unclear. There are 13 residues in the CDR3. CDR1 is SQVTM, CDR2 ANQGSEA, per germline. Trimming shortened V by 6 bases and J by 2 bases, and 13 bases separated the two germline ends.

The gene calls are TRBV3-1 and TRBJ1-1; D gene uncertain. The V gene's germline CDR1 is LGHDT and CDR2 YNNKEL (reference sequence). Between the trimmed V and J ends, which lost 9 bases and 1 base, there was a span of 12 bases. The CDR3 length is 13 residues. The CDR3 DNA is TGTGCCAGTGGGTTAACTTGGAACACTGAAGCTTTCTTT. Protein sequence: CASGLTWNTEAFF.

This clonotype has a count of ten or more. V usage is TRBV27 and J usage is TRBJ2-7, with TRBD1 matching over 12 bases. The CDR3 runs to 20 residues. Germline loops: CDR1 MNHEY, CDR2 SMNVEV (reference sequence). Trimming cost V 7 bases and J 3 bases; bases outside gene matches: 22. CDR3 sequence (DNA): TGTGCCAGCAAACCTTCGCTGGGGGGACAGGGGGCGCGTGGCGTCTACGAGCAGTACTTC. Residues: CASKPSLGGQGARGVYEQYF.

The genes are TRBV11-1 and TRBJ2-2; D uncertain. Between the trimmed V and J ends, which lost 7 bases and 3 bases, there was a span of 9 bases. Germline V gives CDR1 SGHAT, CDR2 FQDESV (reference sequence). The length of the CDR3 is 13 residues. CDR3 residues: CASTFLDTGELFF. The CDR3 DNA follows: TGTGCCAGCACTTTTTTAGACACCGGGGAGCTGTTTTTT.

This clonotype has a handful of counts. The chain links TRBV28 to TRBJ2-4; D is ambiguous. The germline V and J ends were trimmed by 3 bases and 6 bases, with 3 bases remaining between them. This CDR3 region has 11 residues. Germline assignment: CDR1 MDHEN and CDR2 SYDVKM. The CDR3 DNA reads as TGTGCCAGCAGTTTTCTAAACATTCAGTACTTC. This sequence encodes CASSFLNIQYF.

This clonotype occurred a few times. An end of the junction differs from the germline gene, which may be a read error. This chain joins TRBV28 and TRBJ2-5; D is possibly TRBD1 or TRBD2 (7 bases each). The CDR3 covers 15 residues. CDR1 is MDHEN and CDR2 is SYDVKM in the germline V gene. The CDR3 region is CAGSLTIRGGATQYF. The DNA of the CDR3 is TGTGCCGGCAGTTTAACTATCAGGGGGGGTGCGACCCAGTACTTC.

This clonotype occurred a few times. The junction does not match germline at one end; this may be a read error. This chain joins TRBV19 and TRBJ1-2, with a weak D call TRBD1 (5 bases). The CDR3 consists of 13 residues. CDR1 and CDR2 from the germline V gene are LNHDA and SQIVND (reference sequence). The DNA for the CDR3 is TGTGCCAATAGTATCGGGGCGGCCTATGGCTACACCTTC. Its protein is CANSIGAAYGYTF.

This clonotype was observed a handful of times. The chain combines TRBV5-6 with TRBJ2-1; 9 nucleotides agree with TRBD2. Germline CDR1 reads SGHDT; CDR2 reads YYEEEE. CDR3 length equals 15 residues. Trimming cost V 3 bases and J 7 bases; bases outside gene matches: 8. The CDR3 DNA is TGTGCCAGCAGCTCGGGGGGACTAGCTTCTAATGAGCAGTTCTTC. Translating gives CASSSGGLASNEQFF.

The chain's CDR3 is CASSLVLNSGNTIYF. The CDR3 coding sequence is TGTGCCAGCAGCTTAGTACTCAACTCTGGAAACACCATATATTTT. The chain carries TRBV7-9 and TRBJ1-3; D remains ambiguous. Germline V gene lookup returns CDR1 SEHNR and CDR2 FQNEAQ (reference sequence). The CDR3 has 15 amino acids. The V end lost 1 base, the J end lost 0 bases, and 7 bases lay between the germline ends.

This clonotype was picked up a small number of times. The J gene is TRBJ2-2, the V gene TRBV3-1, with D possibly being TRBD2 (5 bases). The CDR3 extends over 14 amino acids. Trimming shortened V by 4 bases and J by 4 bases, and 10 bases separated the two germline ends. The germline V gene has CDR1 LGHDT and CDR2 YNNKEL (reference sequence). The CDR3, as DNA: TGTGCCAGCAGCCGCGGGCCATCCACCGGGGAGCTGTTTTTT. Translated, it gives CASSRGPSTGELFF.

This clonotype was detected a few times. V and J are TRBV6-1 and TRBJ2-1; 14 nucleotides match TRBD2. Germline CDR1 and CDR2: MNHNS and SASEGT. Unmatched junction bases numbered 8, after V lost 5 bases and J lost 8 bases. The CDR3 runs 16 residues. CDR3 in DNA: TGTGCCAGCAGTTCTGGGGGACTAGCGGGAGCTCATGAGCAGTTCTTC. It specifies CASSSGGLAGAHEQFF.

This clonotype was detected many times. The chain carries TRBV2 and TRBJ2-1, with TRBD1 matching 10 bases. V lost 0 bases and J lost 5; bases outside the gene matches: 19. In germline, CDR1 is SNHLY, CDR2 FYNNEI. CDR3 length equals 21 residues. The DNA for the CDR3 is TGTGCCAGCAGTGAAGCATGGGGACAGGGGTTGCGACGTGGAATTAACAATGAGCAGTTCTTC. Translation gives CASSEAWGQGLRRGINNEQFF.

This clonotype was recorded a few times. The V gene is TRBV19, the J gene TRBJ2-7; the match to TRBD1 covers 9 bases. The CDR3 consists of 15 residues. The ends lost 6 bases at V and 3 bases at J; junction bases unmatched: 9. CDR1 is LNHDA, CDR2 SQIVND, per germline (reference sequence). The DNA for the CDR3 is TGTGCCAGTAGCCCGGGACAGGGAAGATTCTACGAGCAGTACTTC. Translated: CASSPGQGRFYEQYF. Variable domain in full (rest from reference TRBV19 and TRBJ2-7): DGGITQSPKYLFRKEGQNVTLSCEQNLNHDAMYWYRQDPGQGLRLIYYSQIVNDFQKGDIAEGYSVSREKKESFPLTVTSAQKNPTAFYLCASSPGQGRFYEQYFGPGTRLTVT.